This T cell receptor beta chain was obtained from a study of blood T cells in healthy people across ages. This CDR3 is 13 amino acids long. Trimming took 6 bases from V and 6 from J, leaving 12 bases between them. CDR1 MDHEN and CDR2 SYDVKM come from the germline V gene. On this clonotype: Its target is not known.

Together with a sample-barcoded 5' primer, a J-beta primer mix was included in a second PCR lasting about 7 to 12 cycles. In TCRdb, the 5' RACE reads were re-called with MiXCR into one record per CDR3 protein. The table lists some 730,000 distinct CDR3 sequences, 22% of them singletons. Study results and caveats: Roughly linear declines in TCR beta diversity per million T cells occurred with age.

The specimen was blood. This sequence was found in a man between 65 and 85 years old in good health. V gene TRBV28 combines with J gene TRBJ1-5, with D tentatively TRBD1 (5 bases). CDR3 loop: CASRKGQAQPQHF. The CDR3 coding sequence is TGTGCCAGCAGGAAGGGGCAAGCTCAGCCCCAGCATTTT.